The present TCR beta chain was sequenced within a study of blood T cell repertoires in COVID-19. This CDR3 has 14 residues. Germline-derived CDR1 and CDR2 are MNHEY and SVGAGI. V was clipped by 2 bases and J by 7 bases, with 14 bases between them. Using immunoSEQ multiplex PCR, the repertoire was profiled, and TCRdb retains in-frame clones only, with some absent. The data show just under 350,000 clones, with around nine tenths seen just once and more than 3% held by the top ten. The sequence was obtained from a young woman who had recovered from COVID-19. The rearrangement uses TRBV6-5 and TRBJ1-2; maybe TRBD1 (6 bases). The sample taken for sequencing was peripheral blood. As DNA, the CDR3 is TGTGCCAGCAGTTACAACAGGGTAGTTGGTGGCTACACCTTC. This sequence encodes CASSYNRVVGGYTF.